These 23 T cell receptor beta chains share one sample of origin, sequenced in a study of CD4 T cells in relation to SARS-CoV-2 and coronaviruses (dated by TCRdb to the early 2020s). CD4+ T cells from unexposed donors were collected before the COVID-19 pandemic (2011-2018). Preparation of the library involved the immunoSEQ multiplex PCR assay. TCRdb obtained this table from immuneACCESS and retained in-frame rearrangements with V and J assigned. These tables miss some clones; where compared with another copy, unresolved V genes account for less than half of the shortfall, and the remainder is unexplained. The sample table contains 65,000 or so clones; only one count was recorded for 87% of them. The ten largest clones add up to over 1.5% of the sample. The specimen was memory CD4+ T cells from PBMCs. In light of the paper, this sample's cell subset or site label describes: memory (non-naive) CD4+ T cells. These receptors originate from a human donor in good health.

The chain has TRBV9 and TRBJ2-5; D is perhaps TRBD1 (6 bases). This CDR3 has 14 residues. V was clipped by 4 bases and J by 2 bases, with 12 bases between them. Germline V gives CDR1 SGDLS, CDR2 YYNGEE. CDR3 DNA: TGTGCCAGCAGCCCTGGGACACAGCAAGAGACCCAGTACTTC. This translates into CASSPGTQQETQYF. The entire variable domain, with the rest obtained from reference TRBV9 and TRBJ2-5, is as follows: DSGVTQTPKHLITATGQRVTLRCSPRSGDLSVYWYQQSLDQGLQFLIQYYNGEERAKGNILERFSAQQFPDLHSELNLSSLELGDSALYFCASSPGTQQETQYFGPGTRLLVL.

J is TRBJ1-5 and V is TRBV6-5; 8 nucleotides agree with TRBD1. The V and J ends lost 5 bases and 6 bases, in that order; junction bases with no gene match: 9. Germline assignment: CDR1 MNHEY and CDR2 SVGAGI. This CDR3 comprises 15 residues. CDR3 amino acids: CASSRDRGEGQPQHF. For the CDR3, the DNA is TGTGCCAGCAGTCGCGACAGGGGTGAGGGTCAGCCCCAGCATTTT.

The DNA of the CDR3 is TGTGCCAGCAGCCTTGGACAGGGAAGCACTGAAGCTTTCTTT. Translating it yields CASSLGQGSTEAFF. The chain links TRBV25-1 to TRBJ1-1; 8 positions agree with TRBD1. Trimming took 6 bases from V and 4 from J; bases not matched to a gene: 7. The CDR3 has 14 amino acids. The germline CDR1 and CDR2 sequences are MGHDK and SYGVNS.

J is TRBJ2-4 and V is TRBV24-1; 7 nucleotides agree with TRBD1. Trimming removed 3 bases from V and 3 bases from J; junction bases left unmatched: 7. CDR1 is KGHDR, CDR2 SFDVKD, per germline. This CDR3 comprises 16 residues. The CDR3 nucleotides are TGTGCCACCAGTGATGACAGGGTCTCGGGCAAAAACATTCAGTACTTC. Amino acid sequence: CATSDDRVSGKNIQYF.

V usage is TRBV2 and J usage is TRBJ2-1; D call uncertain. Germline V gene sequence: CDR1 SNHLY, CDR2 FYNNEI. Trimming removed 1 base at V and 9 bases at J, with 10 bases between. This CDR3 contains 13 residues. Here the CDR3 DNA reads TGTGCCAGCAGTGAAGGTCTAGGCCTTGAGCAGTTCTTC. Translated, it gives CASSEGLGLEQFF. Looking up the rest from reference TRBV2 and TRBJ2-1 gives the full variable domain: EPEVTQTPSHQVTQMGQEVILRCVPISNHLYFYWYRQILGQKVEFLVSFYNNEISEKSEIFDDQFSVERPDGSNFTLKIRSTKLEDSAMYFCASSEGLGLEQFFGPGTRLTVL.

This rearrangement joins TRBV7-3 to TRBJ2-5, with 7 bases matching TRBD1. The germline CDR1 and CDR2 sequences are SGHTA and FQGTGA. V shed 5 bases, J shed 1 base, and the junction held 7 bases outside the gene matches. The CDR3 has 15 amino acids. In DNA form, the CDR3 reads TGTGCCAGCAGCACGTTGGGACAGCCCCAAGAGACCCAGTACTTC. Its protein is CASSTLGQPQETQYF.

This clone appeared once. This chain links TRBV5-4 with TRBJ2-3; 9 nucleotides agree with TRBD2. Germline V lookup: CDR1 SGHNT, CDR2 YYREEE (reference sequence). Trimming at V came to 4 bases and at J to 5 bases, leaving 5 bases not matched to a gene. The CDR3 runs to 14 residues. The CDR3 protein is CASSLAGNIDTQYF. DNA of the CDR3: TGTGCCAGCAGCCTAGCGGGGAATATAGATACGCAGTATTTT.

The V and J genes are TRBV29-1 and TRBJ1-2, with D perhaps TRBD1 (5 bases). The CDR3 spans 17 residues. Per the germline V gene, CDR1 is SQVTM and CDR2 is ANQGSEA. Trimming pared 1 base from V and 6 bases from J, leaving 24 bases between. CDR3 residues: CSVEGGVSWGGYDGYTF. CDR3 bases: TGCAGCGTTGAAGGCGGGGTCAGCTGGGGCGGGTACGATGGCTACACCTTC.

This clone was detected once. CDR3 coding DNA: TGTGCCACCAGCAGAGATAACAGGGTTAGAAACCAGCCCCAGCATTTT. Translating gives CATSRDNRVRNQPQHF. The V gene is TRBV15, the J gene TRBJ1-5, with a possible D match to TRBD1 (6 bases). Germline CDR1 is LNHNV and CDR2 is YYDKDF (reference sequence). V was cut by 0 bases and J by 7 bases, with 16 bases left in between. The CDR3 has 16 amino acids.

The chain is built from TRBV19 and TRBJ2-4, with 9 positions matching TRBD1. V lost 5 bases and J lost 0; bases outside the gene matches: 5. The CDR3 is made up of 16 amino acids. CDR1 is LNHDA, CDR2 SQIVND, per germline (reference sequence). The CDR3 DNA follows: TGTGCCAGTAGTTCACCGGGACAGGGAGCCAAAAACATTCAGTACTTC. It is translated as CASSSPGQGAKNIQYF.

The V and J genes are TRBV5-6 and TRBJ2-7; D is unresolved. With 0 bases removed from V and 2 bases from J, the gap between germline ends came to 9 bases. The CDR3 is 14 residues long. The germline gives CDR1 SGHDT, CDR2 YYEEEE. The CDR3 coding sequence is TGTGCCAGCAGCTTGGGTCAGATTACCTACGAGCAGTACTTC. It codes for CASSLGQITYEQYF.

The chain has TRBV27 and TRBJ2-5; no firm D call. Trimming took 5 bases from V and 2 from J, leaving 12 bases between them. Per the germline V gene, CDR1 is MNHEY and CDR2 is SMNVEV (reference sequence). This CDR3 is 14 amino acids long. Here the CDR3 DNA reads TGTGCCAGCAGTCCTTGGGCAAGTCAAGAGACCCAGTACTTC. This encodes CASSPWASQETQYF.

This chain links TRBV3-1 (or the pseudogene TRBV3-2) with TRBJ2-5; no firm D call. CDR1 is LGHDT, CDR2 YNNKEL, per germline (reference sequence). Trimming stripped 3 bases from V and 2 bases from J, with 13 bases between. The CDR3 spans 15 residues. The CDR3 spells CASSHLDGRQETQYF. DNA of the CDR3: TGTGCCAGCAGCCACCTGGACGGCAGGCAAGAGACCCAGTACTTC.

The chain carries TRBV7-8 and TRBJ2-7; D not certain. The CDR3 runs 14 residues. Trimming removed 5 bases from V and 0 bases from J, with 11 bases in between. Per the germline V gene, CDR1 is SGHVS and CDR2 is FQNEAQ. The CDR3 DNA reads as TGTGCCAGCAGCGTCATTAGGAGCTCCTACGAGCAGTACTTC. Protein: CASSVIRSSYEQYF. The whole variable domain, remainder taken from reference TRBV7-8 and TRBJ2-7, is GAGVSQSPRYKVAKRGQDVALRCDPISGHVSLFWYQQALGQGPEFLTYFQNEAQLDKSGLPSDRFFAERPEGSVSTLKIQRTQQEDSAVYLCASSVIRSSYEQYFGPGTRLTVT.

DNA for the CDR3: TGTGCCAGCAGTTTTCGAGGAGGTGTTGTTTCTGGGGCCAACGTCCTGACTTTC. It translates to CASSFRGGVVSGANVLTF. The chain is built from TRBV27 and TRBJ2-6, with D possibly being TRBD2 (5 bases). Looked up from germline, CDR1 is MNHEY and CDR2 is SMNVEV (reference sequence). The V gene lost 3 bases and the J gene lost 1 base, with 16 bases spanning the gap. The CDR3 has 18 residues.

This clone has only one observation. The chain combines TRBV5-5 with TRBJ1-4; D gene uncertain. Germline V CDR1 and CDR2: SGHKS, YYEKEE (reference sequence). V lost 1 base to trimming and J lost 8 bases, with 12 bases between them. The CDR3 spans 14 residues. The CDR3 sequence is CASSLSRAEEKLFF. The CDR3 bases are TGTGCCAGCAGCTTGAGTAGGGCCGAGGAAAAACTGTTTTTT. The full variable domain, with the rest looked up from reference TRBV5-5 and TRBJ1-4, is DAGVTQSPTHLIKTRGQQVTLRCSPISGHKSVSWYQQVLGQGPQFIFQYYEKEERGRGNFPDRFSARQFPNYSSELNVNALLLGDSALYLCASSLSRAEEKLFFGSGTQLSVL.

The J gene is TRBJ2-5, the V gene TRBV5-1; D call uncertain. The V gene lost 0 bases and the J gene lost 5 bases, with 5 bases spanning the gap. CDR1 and CDR2 from the germline V gene are SGHRS and YFSETQ. CDR3 length: 12 amino acids. CDR3 coding DNA: TGCGCCAGCAGCTTGGGTGCGGAGACCCAGTACTTC. Its protein product is CASSLGAETQYF.

The chain joins TRBV30 to TRBJ1-2, with 9 nucleotides matching TRBD1. The CDR3 runs 14 residues. Germline CDR1 GTSNPN, CDR2 SVGIG (reference sequence). J gave up 5 bases and V 0 bases, and 4 bases lay outside the gene matches. The CDR3 loop reads CAWSVRTGAYGYTF. In DNA, the CDR3 is TGTGCCTGGAGTGTACGGACAGGGGCATATGGCTACACCTTC.

This chain uses TRBV19 with TRBJ2-3; D call uncertain. Germline loops: CDR1 LNHDA, CDR2 SQIVND (reference sequence). V was pared by 6 bases and J by 6 bases, with 13 bases between. This CDR3 is 13 amino acids long. CDR3 sequence reads: CASSYRWRDTQYF. In DNA, the CDR3 is TGTGCCAGTAGCTATAGGTGGCGCGATACGCAGTATTTT.

The chain has TRBV19 and TRBJ2-1; 11 nucleotides align to TRBD2. Germline trimming cut 3 bases from V and 7 bases from J; bases unmatched to any gene: 5. The CDR3 length is 15 residues. CDR1 and CDR2 from the germline V gene are LNHDA and SQIVND (reference sequence). CDR3 amino acids: CASSITSGRRNEQFF. The CDR3 bases are TGTGCCAGTAGTATTACTAGCGGGAGACGGAATGAGCAGTTCTTC. The whole variable domain, filled in from reference TRBV19 and TRBJ2-1, reads DGGITQSPKYLFRKEGQNVTLSCEQNLNHDAMYWYRQDPGQGLRLIYYSQIVNDFQKGDIAEGYSVSREKKESFPLTVTSAQKNPTAFYLCASSITSGRRNEQFFGPGTRLTVL.

The chain couples TRBV4-2 to TRBJ1-6, with unresolved D. The germline CDR1 and CDR2 sequences are LGHNA and YNFKEQ. V was trimmed by 0 bases and J by 14 bases, leaving 20 bases between them. The CDR3 contains 16 residues. The CDR3 here is CASSQDAQMGSRSLHF. The CDR3 nucleotides are TGTGCCAGCAGCCAAGATGCACAGATGGGGTCGAGGTCCCTCCACTTT.

The chain recombines TRBV25-1 with TRBJ2-1; D unresolved. The CDR3 is 15 amino acids. V lost 3 bases and J 7 bases, leaving 16 bases between the germline ends. Germline V gene data show CDR1 as MGHDK and CDR2 as SYGVNS. CDR3 in amino acids: CASSEPGTVKNEQFF. CDR3 in DNA: TGTGCCAGCAGTGAGCCAGGAACTGTGAAAAATGAGCAGTTCTTC. Variable domain in full (rest from reference TRBV25-1 and TRBJ2-1): EADIYQTPRYLVIGTGKKITLECSQTMGHDKMYWYQQDPGMELHLIHYSYGVNSTEKGDLSSESTVSRIRTEHFPLTLESARPSHTSQYLCASSEPGTVKNEQFFGPGTRLTVL.

V is TRBV5-1 and J is TRBJ1-1; D remains unclear. This CDR3 comprises 15 residues. Germline V gene data show CDR1 as SGHRS and CDR2 as YFSETQ. Trimming cost V 0 bases and J 1 base, with 10 bases left between them. CDR3 protein: CASSLDSYTNTEAFF. The CDR3 DNA reads as TGCGCCAGCAGCTTGGATTCTTACACGAACACTGAAGCTTTCTTT.